Shown below are 9 T cell receptor beta chains from a single sample sequenced in a study of shared clonotypes between healthy human individuals. Profiled with immunoSEQ multiplex PCR; TCRdb holds only in-frame clones, not every one. The table lists nearly 1 million clones, approximately 80% of them singletons. Material: memory CD4+ T cells sorted from blood. The subset is: CD45RA-negative fraction. Receptor source: a man younger than 35 in good health.

The chain links TRBV6-5 to TRBJ1-4; tentatively, D is TRBD1 (5 bases). Trimming stripped 3 bases from V and 8 bases from J, with 13 bases between. The CDR3 extends over 14 amino acids. Germline CDR1 and CDR2: MNHEY and SVGAGI. The CDR3 reads CASSYGQGREKLFF. CDR3 sequence (DNA): TGTGCCAGCAGTTATGGGCAGGGCAGAGAAAAACTGTTTTTT.

The chain couples TRBV6-5 to TRBJ1-5, with unresolved D. Germline V lookup: CDR1 MNHEY, CDR2 SVGAGI. V shed 3 bases and J shed 2 bases, with 5 bases lying between them. This CDR3 region has 13 residues. The DNA for the CDR3 is TGTGCCAGCAGTTATAACCGCAATCAGCCCCAGCATTTT. This gives the protein CASSYNRNQPQHF.

The chain couples TRBV7-2 to TRBJ2-1; D is unclear. Trimming pared 1 base from V and 9 bases from J, leaving 10 bases between. The CDR3 runs to 13 residues. Per germline, CDR1 SGHTA and CDR2 FQGNSA. CDR3 sequence: CASSLVTLGEQFF. The CDR3 DNA sequence: TGTGCCAGCAGCTTAGTTACCCTCGGTGAGCAGTTCTTC.

The chain combines TRBV19 with TRBJ1-2; D call uncertain. Trimming shortened V by 3 bases and J by 6 bases, and 20 bases separated the two germline ends. The V gene's germline CDR1 is LNHDA and CDR2 SQIVND (reference sequence). CDR3 length: 16 residues. CDR3 nucleotides: TGTGCCAGTAGTATGGACGGATCCAGGCAGCGGGATGGCTACACCTTC. This encodes CASSMDGSRQRDGYTF.

The V call is TRBV27, the J call TRBJ2-3; the match to TRBD1 covers 10 bases. V was clipped by 5 bases and J by 6 bases; unmatched bases: 11. This CDR3 has 16 residues. Germline CDR1 and CDR2: MNHEY and SMNVEV (reference sequence). The CDR3 DNA is TGTGCCAGCAGTCCCGACAGGGGGCGCCCCACCGATACGCAGTATTTT. Amino acids: CASSPDRGRPTDTQYF.

This clone has just a few counts. This chain connects TRBV5-4 to TRBJ1-1; no clear D gene. V lost 7 bases, J lost 0 bases, and 10 bases lay in between. The CDR3 length is 13 residues. Germline CDR1 SGHNT, CDR2 YYREEE (reference sequence). CDR3 DNA sequence: TGTGCCAGCTCTACTTGGATGAACACTGAAGCTTTCTTT. Encoded protein: CASSTWMNTEAFF.

The chain has TRBV19 and TRBJ2-5, with 10 bases fitting TRBD2. CDR1 LNHDA and CDR2 SQIVND come from the germline V gene (reference sequence). The CDR3 is made up of 16 amino acids. After removal of 8 bases from V and 4 bases from J, the junction contained 13 bases not matched to a gene. This CDR3 is CASSNRGLAGVETQYF. As DNA, the CDR3 is TGTGCCAGTTCAAACAGGGGCCTAGCGGGAGTAGAGACCCAGTACTTC.

The chain carries TRBV7-2 and TRBJ2-1; 9 positions match TRBD1. J was trimmed by 6 bases and V by 3 bases; bases with no gene match: 0. CDR1 SGHTA and CDR2 FQGNSA come from the germline V gene. This CDR3 spans 13 amino acids. As DNA, the CDR3 is TGTGCCAGCAGCTTGGACAGGGGCAATGAGCAGTTCTTC. It is translated as CASSLDRGNEQFF.

The chain couples TRBV5-4 to TRBJ1-6; D gene ambiguous. The CDR3 runs to 15 residues. CDR1 SGHNT and CDR2 YYREEE come from the germline V gene (reference sequence). V lost 4 bases and J 6 bases, leaving 14 bases between the germline ends. The CDR3 loop reads CASSLMAGSNSPLHF. The CDR3 nucleotides are TGTGCCAGCAGCCTCATGGCCGGAAGTAATTCACCCCTCCACTTT.